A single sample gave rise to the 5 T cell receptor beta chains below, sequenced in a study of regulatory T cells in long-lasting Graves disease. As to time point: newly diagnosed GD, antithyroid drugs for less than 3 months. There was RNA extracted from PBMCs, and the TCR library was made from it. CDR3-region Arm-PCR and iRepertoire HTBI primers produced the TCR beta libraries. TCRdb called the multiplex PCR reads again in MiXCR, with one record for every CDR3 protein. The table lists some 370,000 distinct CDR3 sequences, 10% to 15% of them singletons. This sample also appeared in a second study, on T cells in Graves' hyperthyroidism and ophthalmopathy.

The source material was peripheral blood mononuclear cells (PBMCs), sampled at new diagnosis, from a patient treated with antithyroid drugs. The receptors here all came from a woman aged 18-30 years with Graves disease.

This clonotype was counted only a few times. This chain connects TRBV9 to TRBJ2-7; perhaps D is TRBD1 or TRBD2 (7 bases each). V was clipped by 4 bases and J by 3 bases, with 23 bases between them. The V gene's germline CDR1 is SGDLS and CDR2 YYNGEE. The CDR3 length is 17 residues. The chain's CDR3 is CASSPQGGGKFYYEQYF. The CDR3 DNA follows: TGTGCCAGCAGCCCCCAGGGGGGGGGGAAGTTCTACTACGAGCAGTACTTC.

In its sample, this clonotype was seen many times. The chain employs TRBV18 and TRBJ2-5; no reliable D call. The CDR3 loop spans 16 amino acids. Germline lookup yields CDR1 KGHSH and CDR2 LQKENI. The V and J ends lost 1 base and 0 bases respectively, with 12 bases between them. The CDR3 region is CASSPRTAGDQETQYF. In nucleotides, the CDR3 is TGTGCCAGCTCACCACGCACCGCCGGAGACCAAGAGACCCAGTACTTC.

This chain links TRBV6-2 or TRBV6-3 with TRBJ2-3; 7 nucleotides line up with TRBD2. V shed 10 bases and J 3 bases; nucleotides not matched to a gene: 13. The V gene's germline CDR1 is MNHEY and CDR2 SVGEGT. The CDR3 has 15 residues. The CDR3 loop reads CATLRWTSGTDTQYF. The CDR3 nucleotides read TGTGCCACCTTGAGGTGGACTAGTGGGACAGATACGCAGTATTTT.

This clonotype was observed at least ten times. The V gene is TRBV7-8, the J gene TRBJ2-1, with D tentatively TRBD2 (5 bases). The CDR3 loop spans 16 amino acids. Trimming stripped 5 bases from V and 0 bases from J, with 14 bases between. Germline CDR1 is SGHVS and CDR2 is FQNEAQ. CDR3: CASSPVPGSSYNEQFF. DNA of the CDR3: TGTGCCAGCAGCCCCGTTCCGGGGAGCTCCTACAATGAGCAGTTCTTC.

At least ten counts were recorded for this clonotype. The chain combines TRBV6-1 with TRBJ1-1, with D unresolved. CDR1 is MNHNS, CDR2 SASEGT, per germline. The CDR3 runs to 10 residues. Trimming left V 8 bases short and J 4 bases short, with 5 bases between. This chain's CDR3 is CASGGTEAFF. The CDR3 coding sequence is TGTGCCAGCGGTGGCACTGAAGCTTTCTTT.